What follows are 16 T cell receptor beta chains derived from one specimen sequenced in a study of cytomegalovirus exposure and HLA in healthy donors. The PCR employed 60 Vbeta primers together with 13 Jbeta primers. Method: immunoSEQ multiplex PCR; TCRdb's copy keeps in-frame clones and lacks some. Listed are about 35,000 clones; more than 3.5% falls within the top ten. Input material: PBMCs. Source of these receptors: a woman aged 40 to 49 in good health and CMV-seropositive.

As regards this clone: Other DNA sequences in the same sample also yield this CDR3. In DNA, the CDR3 is TGTGCCAGCAGCTCACCTGTAGGACAGGGAGACGAGCAGTACTTC. It codes for CASSSPVGQGDEQYF. J is TRBJ2-7 and V is TRBV7-9; TRBD1 matches at 8 bases. This CDR3 region has 15 residues. The germline V gene encodes CDR1 SEHNR and CDR2 FQNEAQ (reference sequence). The ends lost 4 bases at V and 5 bases at J; junction bases unmatched: 10.

This chain links TRBV19 with TRBJ2-2, with 16 bases that match TRBD2. From germline, CDR1 is LNHDA and CDR2 SQIVND (reference sequence). CDR3 length: 17 residues. After removal of 6 bases from V and 7 bases from J, the junction contained 8 bases not matched to a gene. CDR3 DNA: TGTGCCAGTAGGGGACTAGCGGGAGGGCCCTCTATCGGGGAGCTGTTTTTT. Translated: CASRGLAGGPSIGELFF. Together with reference TRBV19 and TRBJ2-2, the CDR3 gives the full variable domain: DGGITQSPKYLFRKEGQNVTLSCEQNLNHDAMYWYRQDPGQGLRLIYYSQIVNDFQKGDIAEGYSVSREKKESFPLTVTSAQKNPTAFYLCASRGLAGGPSIGELFFGEGSRLTVL.

The chain has TRBV9 and TRBJ2-2, with D possibly TRBD2 on 6 matching bases. Trimming removed 4 bases at V and 1 base at J, with 11 bases between. This CDR3 is 15 amino acids long. The germline V gene encodes CDR1 SGDLS and CDR2 YYNGEE. The CDR3 reads CASSLGLMNTGELFF. The CDR3, as DNA: TGTGCCAGCAGCCTCGGACTAATGAACACCGGGGAGCTGTTTTTT.

The chain is built from TRBV11-2 and TRBJ2-1, with 9 bases identical to TRBD2. CDR1 is SGHAT, CDR2 FQNNGV, per germline. The CDR3 is 14 residues long. V shed 5 bases and J 4 bases; nucleotides not matched to a gene: 3. The CDR3 coding sequence is TGTGCCAGCAGCGTTAGCGGGAGTTACAATGAGCAGTTCTTC. Translation gives CASSVSGSYNEQFF.

V usage is TRBV5-6 and J usage is TRBJ2-7, with D possibly TRBD2 on 6 matching bases. CDR3 length equals 15 residues. Trimming removed 3 bases at V and 3 bases at J, with 16 bases between. CDR1 and CDR2 from the germline V gene are SGHDT and YYEEEE. The CDR3 sequence: CASSSRVAEFYEQYF. CDR3 bases: TGTGCCAGCAGCTCCAGGGTAGCGGAGTTCTACGAGCAGTACTTC.

A note on this clone: Distinct nucleotide sequences in the sample also encode this CDR3. The chain is built from TRBV4-1 and TRBJ2-1; 7 bases are shared with TRBD1. The V gene end was trimmed by 4 bases and the J gene end by 5 bases; junction bases not matched to a gene: 14. CDR3 size: 17 residues. Germline V CDR1 and CDR2: MGHRA, YSYEKL. The CDR3 region has the DNA TGCGCCAGCAGCCCCCCGGACAGGTCACTAAACGACAATGAGCAGTTCTTC. Protein: CASSPPDRSLNDNEQFF.

The V gene is TRBV19, the J gene TRBJ1-4; tentatively, D is TRBD1 (5 bases). V was pared by 10 bases and J by 2 bases, with 8 bases between. CDR3 size: 12 residues. CDR1 and CDR2 from the germline V gene are LNHDA and SQIVND (reference sequence). CDR3: CAKGSTNEKLFF. CDR3 DNA sequence: TGTGCCAAGGGGTCCACTAATGAAAAACTGTTTTTT.

V usage is TRBV7-3 and J usage is TRBJ1-2; 7 bases are a match to TRBD1. CDR3 size: 18 residues. The junction had 18 bases not matched to a gene; V was cut back by 3 bases and J by 5 bases. Germline V gives CDR1 SGHTA, CDR2 FQGTGA. The CDR3 is CASSLYPGTANTYYGYTF. CDR3 sequence (DNA): TGTGCCAGCAGCTTGTATCCAGGGACAGCGAATACCTATTATGGCTACACCTTC. Full variable domain (missing parts from reference TRBV7-3 and TRBJ1-2): GAGVSQTPSNKVTEKGKYVELRCDPISGHTALYWYRQSLGQGPEFLIYFQGTGAADDSGLPNDRFFAVRPEGSVSTLKIQRTERGDSAVYLCASSLYPGTANTYYGYTFGSGTRLTVV.

V and J are TRBV7-3 and TRBJ2-3; 9 bases fit TRBD2. V dropped 5 bases and J dropped 0; count of bases not matched to a gene: 3. CDR1 is SGHTA, CDR2 FQGTGA, per germline. The CDR3 loop spans 15 amino acids. The chain's CDR3 is CASSMTSGSTDTQYF. Here the CDR3 DNA reads TGTGCCAGCAGCATGACTAGCGGTAGCACAGATACGCAGTATTTT.

This chain joins TRBV5-5 and TRBJ2-1; 13 bases match TRBD2. CDR1 is SGHKS and CDR2 is YYEKEE in the germline V gene (reference sequence). CDR3 length: 15 residues. After removal of 4 bases from V and 6 bases from J, the junction contained 4 bases not matched to a gene. CDR3 nucleotide sequence: TGTGCCAGCAGCATTGGACTAGCGGGAGTCAATGAGCAGTTCTTC. Its protein is CASSIGLAGVNEQFF.

As concerns this clone: Its ends do not fully match the called genes, so a read error is possible. V usage is TRBV30 and J usage is TRBJ2-7; 8 nucleotides align to TRBD1. This CDR3 is 15 amino acids long. CDR1 and CDR2 from the germline V gene are GTSNPN and SVGIG (reference sequence). CDR3 nucleotide sequence: TGTGCCGGGAGTCAAGGACAGGGAAAGTCCTACGAGCAGTACTTC. Protein sequence: CAGSQGQGKSYEQYF.

The chain has TRBV2 and TRBJ2-7; TRBD1 matches at 10 bases. The CDR3 spans 14 residues. The V gene's germline CDR1 is SNHLY and CDR2 FYNNEI. V lost 6 bases and J lost 6; bases outside the gene matches: 8. The DNA for the CDR3 is TGTGCCAGCAGGCCCGGGACAGGGGCCGCCGAGCAGTACTTC. Amino acid sequence: CASRPGTGAAEQYF.

The rearrangement uses TRBV19 and TRBJ1-2; possibly TRBD1 for D (5 bases). This CDR3 is 14 amino acids long. Between the trimmed V and J ends, which lost 7 bases and 2 bases, there was a span of 14 bases. The germline V gene encodes CDR1 LNHDA and CDR2 SQIVND (reference sequence). CDR3: CASTKSRGNYGYTF. The CDR3 DNA is TGTGCCAGTACTAAAAGCCGGGGGAACTATGGCTACACCTTC.

The V gene is TRBV7-9, the J gene TRBJ2-7, with a possible D match to TRBD2 (6 bases). The CDR3 sequence is 14 residues long. V was clipped by 7 bases and J by 0 bases, with 13 bases between them. Germline V CDR1 and CDR2: SEHNR, FQNEAQ (reference sequence). CDR3 in amino acids: CASTSTGSSYEQYF. In DNA form, the CDR3 reads TGTGCCAGCACCTCGACCGGGAGCTCCTACGAGCAGTACTTC.

V is TRBV29-1 and J is TRBJ2-5, with 7 bases that match TRBD2. This CDR3 has 13 amino acids. V lost 4 bases, J lost 4 bases, and 6 bases stayed unmatched. CDR1 is SQVTM, CDR2 ANQGSEA, per germline. CDR3 loop: CSVVRGNSETQYF. Here the CDR3 DNA reads TGCAGCGTTGTGCGGGGGAATTCAGAGACCCAGTACTTC.

The genes are TRBV18 and TRBJ2-1; 8 bases are shared with TRBD1. Trimming cost V 4 bases and J 7 bases; bases outside gene matches: 3. This CDR3 has 13 amino acids. Germline V lookup: CDR1 KGHSH, CDR2 LQKENI. Here the CDR3 reads CASSRTGSNEQFF. CDR3 in DNA: TGTGCCAGCTCACGGACAGGGAGTAATGAGCAGTTCTTC. Full variable domain (missing parts from reference TRBV18 and TRBJ2-1): NAGVMQNPRHLVRRRGQEARLRCSPMKGHSHVYWYRQLPEEGLKFMVYLQKENIIDESGMPKERFSAEFPKEGPSILRIQQVVRGDSAAYFCASSRTGSNEQFFGPGTRLTVL.